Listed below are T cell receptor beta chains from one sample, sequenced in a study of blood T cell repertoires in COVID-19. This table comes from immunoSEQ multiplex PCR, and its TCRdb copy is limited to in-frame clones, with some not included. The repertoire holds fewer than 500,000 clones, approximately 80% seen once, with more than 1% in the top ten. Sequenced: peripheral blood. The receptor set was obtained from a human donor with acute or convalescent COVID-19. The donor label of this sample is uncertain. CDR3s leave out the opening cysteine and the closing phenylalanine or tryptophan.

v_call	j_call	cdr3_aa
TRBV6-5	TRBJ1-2	ASRGGQGNYGYT
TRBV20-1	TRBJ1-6	SASRQGIRSLH
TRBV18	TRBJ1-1	ASSPQGGNTEAF
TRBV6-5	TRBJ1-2	ASSPNSPSNYGYT
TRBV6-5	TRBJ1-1	ASSYSGRGLEAF
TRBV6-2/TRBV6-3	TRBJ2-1	ASSSRVRFGTNYNEQF
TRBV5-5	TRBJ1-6	ASTRGNNSPLH
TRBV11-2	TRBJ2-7	ASSFGQGYEQY
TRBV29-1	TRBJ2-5	SVGGRGGETQY
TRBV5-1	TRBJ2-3	ASSYLAGSSTDTQY
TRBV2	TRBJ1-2	ARGGDGYT
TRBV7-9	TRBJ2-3	ASSPIDRADTQY
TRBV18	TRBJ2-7	ASSIRDRASYEQY